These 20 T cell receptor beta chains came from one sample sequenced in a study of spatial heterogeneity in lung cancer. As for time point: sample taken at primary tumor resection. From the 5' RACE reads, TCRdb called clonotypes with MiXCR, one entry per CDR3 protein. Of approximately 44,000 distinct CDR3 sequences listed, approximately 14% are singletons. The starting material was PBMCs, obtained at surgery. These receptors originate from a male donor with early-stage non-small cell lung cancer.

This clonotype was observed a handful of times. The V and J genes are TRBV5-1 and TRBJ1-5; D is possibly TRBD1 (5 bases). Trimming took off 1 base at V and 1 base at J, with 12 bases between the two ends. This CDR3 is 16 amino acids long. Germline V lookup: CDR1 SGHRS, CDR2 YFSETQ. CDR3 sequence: CASSLMGVSSNQPQHF. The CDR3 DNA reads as TGCGCCAGCAGCTTGATGGGGGTATCAAGCAATCAGCCCCAGCATTTT.

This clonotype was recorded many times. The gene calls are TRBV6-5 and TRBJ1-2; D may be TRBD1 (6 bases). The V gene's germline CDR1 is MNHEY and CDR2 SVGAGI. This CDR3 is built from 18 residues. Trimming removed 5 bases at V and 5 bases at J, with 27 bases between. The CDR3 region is CASSTRTGLKKGGYGYTF. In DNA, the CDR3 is TGTGCCAGCAGTACGCGAACCGGGCTGAAAAAGGGGGGTTATGGCTACACCTTC.

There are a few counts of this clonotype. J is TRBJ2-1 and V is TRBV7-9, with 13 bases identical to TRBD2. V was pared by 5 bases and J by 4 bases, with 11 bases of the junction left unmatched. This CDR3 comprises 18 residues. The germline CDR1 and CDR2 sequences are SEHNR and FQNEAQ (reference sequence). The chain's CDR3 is CASSPPGTSGISYNEQFF. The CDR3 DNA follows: TGTGCCAGCAGCCCCCCGGGGACTAGCGGGATTTCGTACAATGAGCAGTTCTTC.

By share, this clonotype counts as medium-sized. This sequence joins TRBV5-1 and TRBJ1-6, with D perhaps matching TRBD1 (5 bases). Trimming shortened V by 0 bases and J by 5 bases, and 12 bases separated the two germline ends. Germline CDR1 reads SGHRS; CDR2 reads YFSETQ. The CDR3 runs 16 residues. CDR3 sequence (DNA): TGCGCCAGCAGCTTGGGTCTTCGGGACGATAATTCACCCCTCCACTTT. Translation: CASSLGLRDDNSPLHF.

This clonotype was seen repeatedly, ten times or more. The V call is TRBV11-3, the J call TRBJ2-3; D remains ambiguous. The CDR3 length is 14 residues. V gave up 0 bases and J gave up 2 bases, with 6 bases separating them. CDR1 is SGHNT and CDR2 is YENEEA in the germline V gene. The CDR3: CASSLEQNTDTQYF. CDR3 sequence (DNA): TGTGCCAGCAGCTTAGAACAGAACACAGATACGCAGTATTTT.

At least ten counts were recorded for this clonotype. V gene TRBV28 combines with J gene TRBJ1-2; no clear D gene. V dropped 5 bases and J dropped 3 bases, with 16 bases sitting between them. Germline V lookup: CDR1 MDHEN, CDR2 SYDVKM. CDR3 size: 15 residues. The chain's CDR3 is CASSPDPTADYGYTF. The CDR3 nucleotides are TGTGCCAGCAGTCCCGACCCCACTGCGGACTATGGCTACACCTTC.

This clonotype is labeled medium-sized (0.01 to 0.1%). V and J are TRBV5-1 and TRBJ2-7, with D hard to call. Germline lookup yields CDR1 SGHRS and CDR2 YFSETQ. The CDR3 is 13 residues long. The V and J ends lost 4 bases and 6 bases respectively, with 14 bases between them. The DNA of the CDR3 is TGCGCCAGCAGCGGGCCTGATGAGTCCGAGCAGTACTTC. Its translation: CASSGPDESEQYF.

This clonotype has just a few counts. The CDR3: CASSFLGGAGANVLTF. For the CDR3, the DNA is TGTGCCAGCAGCTTTTTAGGGGGCGCTGGGGCCAACGTCCTGACTTTC. The chain has TRBV7-2 and TRBJ2-6; 7 bases agree with TRBD1. The germline CDR1 and CDR2 sequences are SGHTA and FQGNSA. The CDR3 sequence is 16 residues long. J gave up 2 bases and V 3 bases, and 4 bases lay outside the gene matches.

As DNA, the CDR3 is TGTGCCAGCAGCCAAGATTCAGGGGGCTATCGAGAGACCCAGTACTTC. It yields the protein CASSQDSGGYRETQYF. This chain joins TRBV4-2 and TRBJ2-5; 8 bases are a match to TRBD1. The junction had 7 bases not matched to a gene; V was cut back by 0 bases and J by 4 bases. The CDR3 contains 16 residues. Germline V gene sequence: CDR1 LGHNA, CDR2 YNFKEQ.

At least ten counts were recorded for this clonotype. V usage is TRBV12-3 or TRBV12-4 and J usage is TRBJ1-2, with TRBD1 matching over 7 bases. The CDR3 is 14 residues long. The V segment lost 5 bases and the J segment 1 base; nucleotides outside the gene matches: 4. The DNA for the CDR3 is TGTGCCAGCAGTCCGGGGACAGTTAACTATGGCTACACCTTC. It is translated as CASSPGTVNYGYTF.

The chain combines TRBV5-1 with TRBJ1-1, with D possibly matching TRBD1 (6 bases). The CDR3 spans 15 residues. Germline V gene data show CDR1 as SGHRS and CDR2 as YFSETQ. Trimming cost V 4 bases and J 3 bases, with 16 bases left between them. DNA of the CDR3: TGCGCCAGCAGCCAACAGGGCCCTCCGGACACTGAAGCTTTCTTT. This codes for CASSQQGPPDTEAFF.

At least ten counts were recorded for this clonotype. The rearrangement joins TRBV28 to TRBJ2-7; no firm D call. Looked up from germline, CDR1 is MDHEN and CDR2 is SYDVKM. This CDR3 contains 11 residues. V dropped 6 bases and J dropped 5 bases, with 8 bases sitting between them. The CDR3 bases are TGTGCCAGCAGATCAAATAACGAGCAGTACTTC. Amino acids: CASRSNNEQYF.

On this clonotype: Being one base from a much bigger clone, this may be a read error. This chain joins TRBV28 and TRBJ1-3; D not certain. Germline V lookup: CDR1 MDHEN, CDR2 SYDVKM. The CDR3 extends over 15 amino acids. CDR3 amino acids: CASSFGFYSGDTIYF. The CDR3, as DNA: TGTGCCAGCAGTTTCGGCTTTTACTCTGGAGACACCATATATTTT.

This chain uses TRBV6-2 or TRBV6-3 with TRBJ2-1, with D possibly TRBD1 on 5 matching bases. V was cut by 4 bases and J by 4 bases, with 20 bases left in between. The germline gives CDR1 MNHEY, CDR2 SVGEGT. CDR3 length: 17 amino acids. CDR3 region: CASSFTAQVVGYNEQFF. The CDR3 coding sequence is TGTGCCAGCAGTTTTACCGCACAGGTCGTGGGGTACAATGAGCAGTTCTTC.

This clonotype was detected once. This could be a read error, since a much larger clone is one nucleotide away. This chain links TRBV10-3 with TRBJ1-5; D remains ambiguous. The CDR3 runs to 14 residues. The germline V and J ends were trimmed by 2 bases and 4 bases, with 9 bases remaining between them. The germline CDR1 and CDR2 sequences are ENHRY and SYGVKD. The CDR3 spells CAISEAGINQPQHF. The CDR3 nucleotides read TGTGCCATCAGTGAGGCTGGCATTAATCAGCCCCAGCATTTT.

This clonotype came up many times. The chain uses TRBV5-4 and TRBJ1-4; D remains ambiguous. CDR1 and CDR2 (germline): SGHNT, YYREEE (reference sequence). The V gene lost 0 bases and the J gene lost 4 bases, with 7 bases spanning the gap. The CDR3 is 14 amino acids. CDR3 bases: TGTGCCAGCAGCTTGGCCGGCTTTAATGAAAAACTGTTTTTT. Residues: CASSLAGFNEKLFF.

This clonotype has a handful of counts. CDR3 amino acids: CATSREGLLTDTQYF. CDR3 DNA sequence: TGTGCCACCAGCAGGGAGGGACTTCTCACAGATACGCAGTATTTT. The rearrangement joins TRBV15 to TRBJ2-3; possible D gene TRBD2, 6 bases. Trimming took 3 bases from V and 2 from J, leaving 12 bases between them. The CDR3 sequence is 15 residues long. CDR1 LNHNV and CDR2 YYDKDF come from the germline V gene (reference sequence). The full variable domain, completed using reference TRBV15 and TRBJ2-3, is DAMVIQNPRYQVTQFGKPVTLSCSQTLNHNVMYWYQQKSSQAPKLLFHYYDKDFNNEADTPDNFQSRRPNTSFCFLDIRSPGLGDTAMYLCATSREGLLTDTQYFGPGTRLTVL.

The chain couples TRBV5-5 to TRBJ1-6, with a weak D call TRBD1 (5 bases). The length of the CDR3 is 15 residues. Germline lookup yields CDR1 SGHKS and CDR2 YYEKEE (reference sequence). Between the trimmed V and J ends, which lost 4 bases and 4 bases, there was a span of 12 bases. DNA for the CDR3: TGTGCCAGCAGCCCAACCAGGGTGTATAATTCACCCCTCCACTTT. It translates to CASSPTRVYNSPLHF. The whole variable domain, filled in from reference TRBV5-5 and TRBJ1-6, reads DAGVTQSPTHLIKTRGQQVTLRCSPISGHKSVSWYQQVLGQGPQFIFQYYEKEERGRGNFPDRFSARQFPNYSSELNVNALLLGDSALYLCASSPTRVYNSPLHFGNGTRLTVT.

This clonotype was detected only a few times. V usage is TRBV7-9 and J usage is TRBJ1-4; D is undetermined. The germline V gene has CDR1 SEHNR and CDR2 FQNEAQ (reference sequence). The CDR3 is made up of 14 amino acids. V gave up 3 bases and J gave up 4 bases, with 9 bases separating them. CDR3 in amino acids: CASSFRPDNEKLFF. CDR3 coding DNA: TGTGCCAGCAGCTTCAGGCCAGATAATGAAAAACTGTTTTTT. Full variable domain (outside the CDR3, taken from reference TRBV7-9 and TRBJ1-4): DTGVSQNPRHKITKRGQNVTFRCDPISEHNRLYWYRQTLGQGPEFLTYFQNEAQLEKSRLLSDRFSAERPKGSFSTLEIQRTEQGDSAMYLCASSFRPDNEKLFFGSGTQLSVL.

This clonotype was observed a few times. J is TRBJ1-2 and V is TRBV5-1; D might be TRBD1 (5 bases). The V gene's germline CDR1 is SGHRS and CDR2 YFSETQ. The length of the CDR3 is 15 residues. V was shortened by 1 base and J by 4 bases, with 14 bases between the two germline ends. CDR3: CASSLTRRQFYGYTF. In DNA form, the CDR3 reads TGCGCCAGCAGCTTGACCCGGCGACAGTTCTATGGCTACACCTTC.